This T cell receptor (beta chain) appears in the sequencing data of a study of Ad26.COV2.S vaccination and SARS-CoV-2 variants. Specified treatment: roughly 18 received Ad26.COV2.S at low or high dose, single or two shots; 5 received placebo; per-sample allocation not given. On day 63 after the first injection, vaccine and placebo recipients gave samples. The shot given was an Ad26 vector that makes Wuhan-strain SARS-CoV-2 spike. The CDR3 consists of 13 residues. Per the germline V gene, CDR1 is SGHVS and CDR2 is FQNEAQ. V was clipped by 3 bases and J by 2 bases, with 8 bases between them. The table came from immunoSEQ multiplex PCR; TCRdb's copy has only in-frame clones and leaves some out. This table holds roughly 240,000 clones, roughly 90% found once.

The sequence was collected from a person between 18 and 59 years old who received the Ad26.COV2.S COVID-19 vaccine or a placebo. Sequenced here: peripheral blood, sampled in a trial of Ad26.COV2.S vaccine versus placebo. The chain employs TRBV7-8 and TRBJ2-7; no clear D. This CDR3 is CASSLDGPYEQYF. The CDR3 region has the DNA TGTGCCAGCAGCTTGGACGGTCCCTACGAGCAGTACTTC. Looking up the rest from reference TRBV7-8 and TRBJ2-7 gives the full variable domain: GAGVSQSPRYKVAKRGQDVALRCDPISGHVSLFWYQQALGQGPEFLTYFQNEAQLDKSGLPSDRFFAERPEGSVSTLKIQRTQQEDSAVYLCASSLDGPYEQYFGPGTRLTVT.